Given below is one TCR beta chain in context. The target antigen is unknown. This sample stems from a study of T cell responses to AZD1222 COVID-19 vaccine. The germline V gene encodes CDR1 SGHVS and CDR2 FQNEAQ. V gave up 5 bases and J gave up 3 bases, with 7 bases separating them. CDR3 size: 12 residues. Study observations and caveats: Among vaccine-associated CD4 TCRs, coverage spanned spike, with dominance at 160-218 and 743-854.

Repertoires were generated with immunoSEQ multiplex PCR, while TCRdb's copy carries only in-frame clones and drops some. The table records roughly 100,000 clones, more than 90% of them present only once. The sample in question was peripheral blood, obtained on day 0 of AZD1222 vaccination. This TCR came from an adult in good health. This rearrangement joins TRBV7-8 to TRBJ1-2; D is undetermined. This CDR3 reads CASSLDHYGYTF. CDR3 in DNA: TGTGCCAGCAGCCTCGACCACTATGGCTACACCTTC.